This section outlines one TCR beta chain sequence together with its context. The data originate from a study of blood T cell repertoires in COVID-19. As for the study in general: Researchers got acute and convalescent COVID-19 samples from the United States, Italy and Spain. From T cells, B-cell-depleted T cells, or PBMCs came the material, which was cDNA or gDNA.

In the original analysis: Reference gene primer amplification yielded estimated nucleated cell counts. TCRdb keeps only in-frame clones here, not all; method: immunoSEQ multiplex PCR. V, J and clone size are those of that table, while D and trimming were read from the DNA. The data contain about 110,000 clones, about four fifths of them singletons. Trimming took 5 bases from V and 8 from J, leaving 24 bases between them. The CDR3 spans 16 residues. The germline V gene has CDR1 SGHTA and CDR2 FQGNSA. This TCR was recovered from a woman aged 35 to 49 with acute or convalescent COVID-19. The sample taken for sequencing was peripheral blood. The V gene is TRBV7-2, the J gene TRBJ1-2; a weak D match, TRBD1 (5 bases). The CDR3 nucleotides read TGTGCCAGCAGCCCAAACGCGTGGGGCAGCCGAATGGGCTACACCTTC. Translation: CASSPNAWGSRMGYTF. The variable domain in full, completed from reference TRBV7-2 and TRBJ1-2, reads GAGVSQSPSNKVTEKGKDVELRCDPISGHTALYWYRQSLGQGLEFLIYFQGNSAPDKSGLPSDRFSAERTGGSVSTLTIQRTQQEDSAVYLCASSPNAWGSRMGYTFGSGTRLTVV.